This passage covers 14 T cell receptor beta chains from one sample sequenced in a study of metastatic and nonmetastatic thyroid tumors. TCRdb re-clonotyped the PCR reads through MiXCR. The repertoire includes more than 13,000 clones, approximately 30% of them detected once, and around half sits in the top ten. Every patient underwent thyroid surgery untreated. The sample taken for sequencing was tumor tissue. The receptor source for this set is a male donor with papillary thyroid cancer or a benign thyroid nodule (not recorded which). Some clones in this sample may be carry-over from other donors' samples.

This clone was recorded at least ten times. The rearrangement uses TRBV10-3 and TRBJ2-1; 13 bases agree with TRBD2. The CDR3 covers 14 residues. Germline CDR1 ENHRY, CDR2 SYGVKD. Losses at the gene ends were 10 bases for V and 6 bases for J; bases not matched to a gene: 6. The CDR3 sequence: CATEGLAGINEQFF. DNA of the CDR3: TGTGCCACCGAGGGACTAGCGGGAATCAATGAGCAGTTCTTC.

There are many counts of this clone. CDR3 in DNA: TGTGCCAGCAGTGAAGCGGACAGCTCCTACGAGCAGTACTTC. This translates into CASSEADSSYEQYF. The genes are TRBV6-1 and TRBJ2-7; D might be TRBD1 (6 bases). The germline V gene has CDR1 MNHNS and CDR2 SASEGT. The CDR3 extends over 14 amino acids. V gave up 0 bases and J gave up 0 bases, with 6 bases separating them.

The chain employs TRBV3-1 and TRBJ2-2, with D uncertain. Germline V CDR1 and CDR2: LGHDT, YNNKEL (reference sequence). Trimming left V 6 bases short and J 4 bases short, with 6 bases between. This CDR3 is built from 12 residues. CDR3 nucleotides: TGTGCCAGCAGGCTAAGCACCGGGGAGCTGTTTTTT. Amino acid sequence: CASRLSTGELFF.

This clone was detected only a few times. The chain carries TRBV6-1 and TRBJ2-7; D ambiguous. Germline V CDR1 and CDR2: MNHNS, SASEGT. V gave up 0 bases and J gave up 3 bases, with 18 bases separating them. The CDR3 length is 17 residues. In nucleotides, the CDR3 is TGTGCCAGCAGTGAAGCTAAGAGCAGGAGCGTTTTCTACGAGCAGTACTTC. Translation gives CASSEAKSRSVFYEQYF.

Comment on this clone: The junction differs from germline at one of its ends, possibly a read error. CDR3 nucleotide sequence: TGTGCCAGCAGCCAACGACCAACGCTTTGGAATGGCTACTCCTTC. This translates into CASSQRPTLWNGYSF. The rearrangement links TRBV14 to TRBJ1-2; D unresolved. The germline CDR1 and CDR2 sequences are SGHDN and FVKESK. The CDR3 sequence is 15 residues long.

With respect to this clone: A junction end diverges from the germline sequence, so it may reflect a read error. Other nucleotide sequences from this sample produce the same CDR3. CDR3 region: CASSGQQGPQYF. Here the CDR3 DNA reads TGTGCCAGCAGTGGGCAACAGGGCCCGCAGTACTTT. This rearrangement joins TRBV6-4 to TRBJ2-3, with a tentative D call TRBD1 (6 bases). The CDR3 consists of 12 residues. Germline CDR1 and CDR2: MRHNA and SNTAGT.

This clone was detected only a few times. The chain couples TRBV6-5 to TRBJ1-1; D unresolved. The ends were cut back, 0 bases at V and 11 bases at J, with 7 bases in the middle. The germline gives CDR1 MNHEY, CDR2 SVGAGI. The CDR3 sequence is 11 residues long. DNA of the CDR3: TGTGCCAGCAGTTACTCCGGTGGGGCTTTCTTT. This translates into CASSYSGGAFF.

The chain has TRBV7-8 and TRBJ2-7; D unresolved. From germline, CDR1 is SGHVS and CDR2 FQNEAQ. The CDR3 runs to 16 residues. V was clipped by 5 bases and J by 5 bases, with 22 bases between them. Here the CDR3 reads CASSPGRLRGVDEQYF. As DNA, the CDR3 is TGTGCCAGCAGCCCAGGACGACTCCGAGGCGTCGACGAGCAGTACTTC.

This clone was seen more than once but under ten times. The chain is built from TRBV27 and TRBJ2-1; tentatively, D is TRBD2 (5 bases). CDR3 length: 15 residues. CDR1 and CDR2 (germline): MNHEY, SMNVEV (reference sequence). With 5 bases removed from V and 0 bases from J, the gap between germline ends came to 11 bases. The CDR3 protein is CASSGSESSYNEQFF. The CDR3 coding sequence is TGTGCCAGCAGTGGGAGCGAGAGCTCCTACAATGAGCAGTTCTTC.

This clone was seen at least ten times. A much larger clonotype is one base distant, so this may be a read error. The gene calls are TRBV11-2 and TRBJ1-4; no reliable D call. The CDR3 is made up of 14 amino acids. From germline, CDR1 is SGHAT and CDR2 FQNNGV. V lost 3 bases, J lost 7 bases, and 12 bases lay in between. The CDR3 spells CASSFSVNSEKLFF. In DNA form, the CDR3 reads TGTGCCAGCAGCTTCTCAGTAAATAGTGAAAAACTGTTTTTT.

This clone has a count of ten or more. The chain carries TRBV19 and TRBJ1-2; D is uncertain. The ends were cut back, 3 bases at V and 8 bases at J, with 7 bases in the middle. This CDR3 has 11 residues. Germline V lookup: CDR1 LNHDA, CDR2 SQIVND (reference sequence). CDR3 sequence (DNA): TGTGCCAGTAGTATTCCTATGGGCTACACCTTC. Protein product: CASSIPMGYTF.

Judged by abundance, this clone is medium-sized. The CDR3 loop reads CASRRTSANTGELFF. Written as DNA, the CDR3 is TGCGCCAGCAGGCGGACTAGCGCAAACACCGGGGAGCTGTTTTTT. The gene calls are TRBV4-1 and TRBJ2-2, with 9 bases aligning to TRBD2. With 6 bases clipped from V and 2 bases from J, the junction kept 4 bases outside the gene matches. The CDR3 extends over 15 amino acids. Germline V gives CDR1 MGHRA, CDR2 YSYEKL.

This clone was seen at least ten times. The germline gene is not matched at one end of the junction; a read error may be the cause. CDR3 nucleotide sequence: TGCGCCAGCAGCTCGGGACAGGGTTACCATAATGAAAAACTGCTTTTT. Translating gives CASSSGQGYHNEKLLF. This rearrangement joins TRBV5-1 to TRBJ1-4; TRBD1 matches 9 bases. Germline V gives CDR1 SGHRS, CDR2 YFSETQ. This CDR3 is 16 amino acids long.

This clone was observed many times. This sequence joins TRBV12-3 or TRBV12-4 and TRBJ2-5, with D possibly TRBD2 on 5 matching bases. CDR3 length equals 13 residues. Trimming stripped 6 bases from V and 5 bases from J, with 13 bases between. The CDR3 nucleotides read TGTGCCAGCAGCCCTCTGTCGGGGGAGACCCAGTACTTC. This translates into CASSPLSGETQYF.